Detailed here is one T cell receptor (beta chain). Its antigen is not identified. The PCR contained 60 Vbeta and 13 Jbeta primers. Only in-frame clones appear in the TCRdb table, and some are missing; sequencing was by immunoSEQ multiplex PCR. Here the sample spans more than 150,000 clones, around 83% being singletons. In germline, CDR1 is SGHVS, CDR2 FQNEAQ. V gave up 4 bases and J gave up 0 bases; unmatched junction bases: 5. The CDR3 contains 17 residues. The data derive from a study of cytomegalovirus exposure and HLA in healthy donors. Study observations and caveats: Common viral pathogens seemed to be connected with several of the most significant clusters, according to a later analysis. In a later analysis, at a false discovery rate of 0.05, about 17,000 TCR beta sequences matched HLA alleles. For most TCR sequences rarity was the rule, although some public TCRs occurred in many donors.

The source of this sequence is a middle-aged man in good health and CMV-seronegative. Sequencing input: PBMCs. V usage is TRBV7-8 and J usage is TRBJ1-6, with TRBD1 matching 8 bases. CDR3 nucleotide sequence: TGTGCCAGCAGCTATACAGGGGGGAGCTCCTATAATTCACCCCTCCACTTT. It is translated as CASSYTGGSSYNSPLHF. The complete variable domain, with remaining parts taken from reference TRBV7-8 and TRBJ1-6, reads GAGVSQSPRYKVAKRGQDVALRCDPISGHVSLFWYQQALGQGPEFLTYFQNEAQLDKSGLPSDRFFAERPEGSVSTLKIQRTQQEDSAVYLCASSYTGGSSYNSPLHFGNGTRLTVT.